The entry below gives a single TCR beta chain sequence along with its context. Germline V gene lookup returns CDR1 KGHSH and CDR2 LQKENI. This CDR3 region has 17 residues. With 4 bases removed from V and 0 bases from J, the gap between germline ends came to 16 bases. The sample comes from a study of cytomegalovirus exposure and HLA in healthy donors. Vbeta (60) and Jbeta (13) primers were used in the PCR. The data were produced by immunoSEQ multiplex PCR, yet TCRdb's version contains in-frame clones alone and is incomplete. The sample consists of roughly 100,000 clones, about 74% of them appearing once.

This TCR came from a female donor in good health and CMV-seropositive. The sequenced sample was PBMCs. This chain joins TRBV18 and TRBJ2-1, with D possibly being TRBD1 (6 bases). In DNA, the CDR3 is TGTGCCAGCTCACAGCCGGGACAACCCTCCTCCTACAATGAGCAGTTCTTC. This gives the protein CASSQPGQPSSYNEQFF.